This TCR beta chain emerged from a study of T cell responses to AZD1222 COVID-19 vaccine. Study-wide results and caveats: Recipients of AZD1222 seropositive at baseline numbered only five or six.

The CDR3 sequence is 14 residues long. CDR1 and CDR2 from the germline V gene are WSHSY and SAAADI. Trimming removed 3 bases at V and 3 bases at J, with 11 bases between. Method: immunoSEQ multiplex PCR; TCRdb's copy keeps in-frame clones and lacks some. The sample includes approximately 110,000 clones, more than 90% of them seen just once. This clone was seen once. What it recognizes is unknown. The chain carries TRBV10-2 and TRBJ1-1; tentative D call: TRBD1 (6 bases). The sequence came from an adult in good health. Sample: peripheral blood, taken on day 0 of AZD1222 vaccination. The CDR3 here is CASSDTGLDTEAFF. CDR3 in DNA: TGCGCCAGCAGTGATACAGGGTTGGACACTGAAGCTTTCTTT.